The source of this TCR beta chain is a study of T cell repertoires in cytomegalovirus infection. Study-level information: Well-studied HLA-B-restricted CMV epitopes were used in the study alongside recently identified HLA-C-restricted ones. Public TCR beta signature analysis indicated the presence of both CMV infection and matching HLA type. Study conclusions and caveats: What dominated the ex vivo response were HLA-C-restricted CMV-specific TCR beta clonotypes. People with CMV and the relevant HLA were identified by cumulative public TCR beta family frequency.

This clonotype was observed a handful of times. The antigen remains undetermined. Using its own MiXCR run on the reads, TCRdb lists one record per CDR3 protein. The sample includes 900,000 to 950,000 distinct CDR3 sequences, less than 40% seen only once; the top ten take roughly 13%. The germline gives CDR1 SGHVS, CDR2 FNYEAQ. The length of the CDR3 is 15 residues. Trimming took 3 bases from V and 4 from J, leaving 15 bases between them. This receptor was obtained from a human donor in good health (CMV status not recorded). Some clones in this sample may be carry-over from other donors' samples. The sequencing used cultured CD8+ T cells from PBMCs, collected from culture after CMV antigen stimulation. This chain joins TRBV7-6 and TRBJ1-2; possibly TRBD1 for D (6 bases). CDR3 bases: TGTGCCAGCAGCTTGTTGACCGGGGGGGCCTATGGCTACACCTTC. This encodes CASSLLTGGAYGYTF. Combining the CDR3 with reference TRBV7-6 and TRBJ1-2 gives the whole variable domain GAGVSQSPRYKVTKRGQDVALRCDPISGHVSLYWYRQALGQGPEFLTYFNYEAQQDKSGLPNDRFSAERPEGSISTLTIQRTEQRDSAMYRCASSLLTGGAYGYTFGSGTRLTVV.